This T cell receptor beta chain was identified in a study of cytomegalovirus exposure and HLA in healthy donors. Notes on the study in general: Apart from CMV serostatus, no immune exposure information was available. With further analysis later on, most CMV-associated TCR beta chains appeared HLA-restricted. A later analysis associated approximately 17,000 TCR beta sequences with HLA alleles at a 0.05 false discovery rate.

Concerning this clone itself: What it recognizes is unknown.

13 Jbeta primers and 60 Vbeta primers were used for the PCR. TCRdb's table, derived via immunoSEQ multiplex PCR, lists solely in-frame clones and lacks some. The data hold approximately 100,000 clones, with approximately 80% observed a single time. CDR3 length: 14 amino acids. Germline loops: CDR1 GTSNPN, CDR2 SVGIG (reference sequence). V was pared by 4 bases and J by 2 bases, with 8 bases of the junction left unmatched. The sample was PBMCs. V is TRBV30 and J is TRBJ2-7; 7 positions match TRBD1. The sequence derives from a young woman in good health and CMV-seropositive. CDR3 coding DNA: TGTGCCTGGAACAGGGGCTCAAAGACCTACGAGCAGTACTTC. Translation gives CAWNRGSKTYEQYF.